This T cell receptor beta chain was sequenced for a study of T cell responses to AZD1222 COVID-19 vaccine. Study in general: Combined were second doses at about 4 or about 12 weeks.

The table came from immunoSEQ multiplex PCR; TCRdb's copy has only in-frame clones and leaves some out. The sample contains over 85,000 clones, nearly 90% of which appear only once. Comment on this clone: Its matching antigen is unknown.

Broader study findings: When two AZD1222 doses had been given, Spike-specific TCR breadth and depth rose.

CDR3 length: 13 residues. Germline values: CDR1 MNHEY, CDR2 SVGEGT. V lost 2 bases and J lost 2, with 6 bases in between. The gene calls are TRBV6-2 or TRBV6-3 and TRBJ1-2; D remains ambiguous. The TCR originated in an adult in good health. The material was peripheral blood, obtained on day 0 of AZD1222 vaccination. Here the CDR3 reads CASSYGANYGYTF. In DNA, the CDR3 is TGTGCCAGCAGTTACGGCGCAAACTATGGCTACACCTTC.